The 14 T cell receptor beta chains presented below share a single source sample, sequenced in a study of T cell responses to AZD1222 COVID-19 vaccine. Clones were sequenced by immunoSEQ multiplex PCR, and TCRdb holds only the in-frame ones, with some missing. The sample includes over 130,000 clones, 75% to 95% of them seen just once. This specimen was peripheral blood, taken 28 days after the second AZD1222 dose. These receptors all stem from an adult who received the AZD1222 COVID-19 vaccine.

The chain recombines TRBV15 with TRBJ2-5, with 8 nucleotides matching TRBD2. Germline CDR1 LNHNV, CDR2 YYDKDF (reference sequence). The J segment lost 2 bases and the V segment lost 3 bases, leaving 8 bases of the junction unmatched. The CDR3 covers 16 residues. CDR3 DNA: TGTGCCACCAGCAGCCTACTAGCGGCCGATCAAGAGACCCAGTACTTC. This sequence encodes CATSSLLAADQETQYF.

The V gene is TRBV5-4, the J gene TRBJ1-2; no clear D gene. V was shortened by 4 bases and J by 6 bases, with 19 bases between the two germline ends. This CDR3 spans 15 amino acids. Germline values: CDR1 SGHNT, CDR2 YYREEE (reference sequence). CDR3 in amino acids: CASSPFLSATHGYTF. The CDR3, as DNA: TGTGCCAGCAGCCCGTTTTTGTCGGCCACCCATGGCTACACCTTC. Based on the CDR3 plus reference TRBV5-4 and TRBJ1-2, the full variable domain is ETGVTQSPTHLIKTRGQQVTLRCSSQSGHNTVSWYQQALGQGPQFIFQYYREEENGRGNFPPRFSGLQFPNYSSELNVNALELDDSALYLCASSPFLSATHGYTFGSGTRLTVV.

The chain couples TRBV7-9 to TRBJ1-2; D is uncertain. From germline, CDR1 is SEHNR and CDR2 FQNEAQ (reference sequence). The length of the CDR3 is 17 residues. Between the trimmed V and J ends, which lost 2 bases and 3 bases, there was a span of 19 bases. The CDR3 DNA reads TGTGCCAGCAGCTTAAGTATTGTCGGCAGGAAGGACTATGGCTACACCTTC. Translated, it gives CASSLSIVGRKDYGYTF.

For the CDR3, the DNA is TGTGCCAGCAGTTTATCGGGCCCTGGGACGGAGACCCAGTACTTC. Translating gives CASSLSGPGTETQYF. The rearrangement uses TRBV27 and TRBJ2-5; the D gene could be TRBD1 or TRBD2 (5 bases each). V was clipped by 0 bases and J by 5 bases, with 13 bases between them. Germline V gives CDR1 MNHEY, CDR2 SMNVEV (reference sequence). CDR3 length equals 15 residues.

V usage is TRBV6-5 and J usage is TRBJ2-2; possibly TRBD1 or TRBD2 for D (6 bases each). The CDR3 spans 15 residues. Trimming removed 6 bases at V and 0 bases at J, with 11 bases between. Germline V lookup: CDR1 MNHEY, CDR2 SVGAGI. CDR3 loop: CASRPGAPNTGELFF. The DNA of the CDR3 is TGTGCCAGCAGGCCGGGGGCTCCGAACACCGGGGAGCTGTTTTTT.

This rearrangement joins TRBV24-1 to TRBJ2-3; perhaps TRBD2 as D (5 bases). V was shortened by 2 bases and J by 0 bases, with 14 bases between the two germline ends. The germline gives CDR1 KGHDR, CDR2 SFDVKD. The CDR3 has 17 residues. The DNA for the CDR3 is TGTGCCACCAGTGATTCGGGTAACGGGGTTAGCACAGATACGCAGTATTTT. It translates to CATSDSGNGVSTDTQYF.

The chain joins TRBV18 to TRBJ1-2, with no clear D. This CDR3 has 12 amino acids. The germline gives CDR1 KGHSH, CDR2 LQKENI. Trimming removed 3 bases at V and 4 bases at J, with 6 bases between. CDR3 loop: CASSPEPYGYTF. CDR3 sequence (DNA): TGTGCCAGCTCACCGGAGCCCTATGGCTACACCTTC. Full variable domain (rest looked up from reference TRBV18 and TRBJ1-2): NAGVMQNPRHLVRRRGQEARLRCSPMKGHSHVYWYRQLPEEGLKFMVYLQKENIIDESGMPKERFSAEFPKEGPSILRIQQVVRGDSAAYFCASSPEPYGYTFGSGTRLTVV.

V and J are TRBV5-8 and TRBJ1-1; D unresolved. Trimming removed 4 bases at V and 1 base at J, with 11 bases between. In germline, CDR1 is SGHTS, CDR2 YDEGEE. The CDR3 contains 14 residues. The CDR3 here is CASSRLTRNTEAFF. Written as DNA, the CDR3 is TGTGCCAGCAGCCGCCTTACAAGGAACACTGAAGCTTTCTTT.

The genes are TRBV12-2 and TRBJ2-1; the table calls TRBD2, which could not be checked here. TRBV12-2 is classified as a pseudogene. This CDR3 region has 15 residues. CDR3 amino acids: CASRISGRTIYEQFF. In DNA, the CDR3 is TGTGCAAGTCGCATTAGCGGGAGGACTATATATGAGCAGTTCTTC.

The chain recombines TRBV5-4 with TRBJ1-2, with D unresolved. The ends were cut back, 4 bases at V and 3 bases at J, with 13 bases in the middle. The CDR3 runs to 14 residues. Germline CDR1 and CDR2: SGHNT and YYREEE (reference sequence). The CDR3 sequence is CASSLQAVDYGYTF. The CDR3 nucleotides read TGTGCCAGCAGCCTGCAGGCAGTCGACTATGGCTACACCTTC.

The chain links TRBV7-9 to TRBJ1-2; D is uncertain. This CDR3 has 16 residues. V was shortened by 6 bases and J by 0 bases, with 17 bases between the two germline ends. CDR1 and CDR2 (germline): SEHNR, FQNEAQ (reference sequence). The CDR3 DNA reads TGTGCCAGCAGTTTCCCCGTCGAGGGTACTAACTATGGCTACACCTTC. Its protein product is CASSFPVEGTNYGYTF.

Of note for this clone: This CDR3 is also generated by other DNA sequences in the sample. The J gene is TRBJ1-1, the V gene TRBV27; 7 nucleotides match TRBD1. Per the germline V gene, CDR1 is MNHEY and CDR2 is SMNVEV (reference sequence). V lost 4 bases, J lost 1 base, and 3 bases stayed unmatched. There are 14 residues in the CDR3. CDR3 protein: CASSWGTANTEAFF. CDR3 sequence (DNA): TGTGCCAGCAGTTGGGGGACAGCGAACACTGAAGCTTTCTTT.

V and J are TRBV6-5 and TRBJ2-3, with 7 bases fitting TRBD1. V shed 2 bases, J shed 4 bases, and the junction held 9 bases outside the gene matches. This CDR3 has 16 amino acids. Germline assignment: CDR1 MNHEY and CDR2 SVGAGI. CDR3 in amino acids: CASSYLGQWGPDTQYF. Written as DNA, the CDR3 is TGTGCCAGCAGTTACCTGGGACAGTGGGGCCCAGATACGCAGTATTTT.

This clone was recorded only once. This sequence joins TRBV30 and TRBJ1-2; D uncertain. Per germline, CDR1 GTSNPN and CDR2 SVGIG (reference sequence). Trimming stripped 4 bases from V and 4 bases from J, with 7 bases between. The CDR3 sequence is 11 residues long. Here the CDR3 DNA reads TGTGCCTGGAAGGCCGCCTATGGCTACACCTTC. Amino acids: CAWKAAYGYTF.